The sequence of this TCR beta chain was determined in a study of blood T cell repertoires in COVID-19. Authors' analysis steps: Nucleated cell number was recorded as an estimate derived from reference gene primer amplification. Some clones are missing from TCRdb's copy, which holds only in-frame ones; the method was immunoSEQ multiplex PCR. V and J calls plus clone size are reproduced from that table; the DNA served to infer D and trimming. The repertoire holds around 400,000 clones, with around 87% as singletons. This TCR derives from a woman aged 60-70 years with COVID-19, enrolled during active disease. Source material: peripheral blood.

The CDR3 region is CASSSGTLYGYTF. CDR3 nucleotides: TGTGCCAGCAGCTCCGGGACTCTTTATGGCTACACCTTC. The chain links TRBV11-1 to TRBJ1-2; D might be TRBD1 (5 bases). Germline lookup yields CDR1 SGHAT and CDR2 FQDESV (reference sequence). This CDR3 contains 13 residues. V lost 4 bases and J 5 bases, leaving 11 bases between the germline ends. Using reference TRBV11-1 and TRBJ1-2 for the parts outside the CDR3, the full variable domain is EAEVAQSPRYKITEKSQAVAFWCDPISGHATLYWYRQILGQGPELLVQFQDESVVDDSQLPKDRFSAERLKGVDSTLKIQPAELGDSAMYLCASSSGTLYGYTFGSGTRLTVV.